These 23 T cell receptor beta chains came from one sample sequenced in a study of regulatory T cells in long-lasting Graves disease. Assembly of TCR beta libraries relied on iRepertoire HTBI primers together with Arm-PCR of CDR3 regions. TCRdb passed the multiplex PCR reads through MiXCR, listing each CDR3 protein once. The table includes 400,000 to 500,000 distinct CDR3 sequences, under 25% detected once. Time point denoted: persistent/refractory GD, antithyroid drugs over 5 years with positive TRAb. Extracted PBMC RNA gave rise to the TCR library. Sequences were derived from peripheral blood mononuclear cells (PBMCs), sampled when the disease was refractory, from a patient treated with antithyroid drugs. Source of these receptors: a female donor with Graves disease.

V is TRBV14 and J is TRBJ2-2; TRBD2 is a possible D gene (6 bases). The germline V gene has CDR1 SGHDN and CDR2 FVKESK. This CDR3 is built from 15 residues. V lost 5 bases to trimming and J lost 3 bases, with 13 bases between them. CDR3 DNA sequence: TGTGCCAGCAGCAACCGGACTACCTACACCGGGGAGCTGTTTTTT. Its translation: CASSNRTTYTGELFF.

The rearrangement links TRBV3-1 to TRBJ2-5; the D gene is possibly TRBD2 (5 bases). Per germline, CDR1 LGHDT and CDR2 YNNKEL (reference sequence). V shed 8 bases and J shed 6 bases, with 19 bases lying between them. This CDR3 has 14 residues. The CDR3 region has the DNA TGTGCCAGCTCCCCACGGAGCGGTCAAAAGACCCAGTACTTC. Translating gives CASSPRSGQKTQYF.

V is TRBV29-1 and J is TRBJ2-5; perhaps D is TRBD1 or TRBD2 (5 bases each). Between the trimmed V and J ends, which lost 3 bases and 5 bases, there was a span of 13 bases. CDR1 and CDR2 (germline): SQVTM, ANQGSEA. This CDR3 is built from 13 residues. The DNA for the CDR3 is TGCAGCGTTGACCAGGGCTCGGGGGAGACCCAGTACTTC. Translation gives CSVDQGSGETQYF.

This clonotype was recorded at least ten times. The chain links TRBV12-3 or TRBV12-4 to TRBJ2-7; 11 nucleotides line up with TRBD1. Trimming took 2 bases from V and 4 from J; bases not matched to a gene: 10. CDR3 size: 17 residues. CDR3 region: CASSLFFSGQGAYEQYF. CDR3 nucleotides: TGTGCCAGCAGTTTATTTTTTTCAGGACAGGGGGCATACGAGCAGTACTTC.

This clonotype turned up a few times. J is TRBJ2-5 and V is TRBV7-2; 8 nucleotides agree with TRBD1. Unmatched junction bases numbered 11, after V lost 5 bases and J lost 9 bases. Germline V gives CDR1 SGHTA, CDR2 FQGNSA. This CDR3 is built from 14 residues. The CDR3 sequence: CASSPLSGGEAQYF. DNA for the CDR3: TGTGCCAGCAGCCCGCTTTCAGGGGGCGAGGCCCAGTACTTC.

This sequence joins TRBV27 and TRBJ2-7; D not certain. This CDR3 spans 12 amino acids. Trimming shortened V by 5 bases and J by 5 bases, and 10 bases separated the two germline ends. CDR1 and CDR2 (germline): MNHEY, SMNVEV (reference sequence). CDR3 sequence reads: CASSVNLDEQYF. In DNA, the CDR3 is TGTGCCAGCAGTGTTAACTTGGACGAGCAGTACTTC.

A remark on this clonotype: A much larger clone differs from this one at a single base, so this may be a read error. This rearrangement joins TRBV6-5 to TRBJ1-1; D is uncertain. This CDR3 is 16 amino acids long. Germline lookup yields CDR1 MNHEY and CDR2 SVGAGI. Trimming left V 2 bases short and J 1 base short, with 14 bases between. The CDR3 bases are TGTGCCAGCAGTTACGGTCGGCCGTACTCGAACACTGAAGCTTTCTTT. It translates to CASSYGRPYSNTEAFF.

The J gene is TRBJ2-3, the V gene TRBV5-1; TRBD2 matches 8 bases. Per germline, CDR1 SGHRS and CDR2 YFSETQ. The CDR3 has 15 amino acids. Trimming removed 4 bases from V and 2 bases from J; junction bases left unmatched: 6. The CDR3 here is CASSPGLDDTDTQYF. CDR3 nucleotide sequence: TGCGCCAGCAGCCCGGGACTAGACGACACAGATACGCAGTATTTT.

The V gene is TRBV5-1, the J gene TRBJ2-7; 10 bases match TRBD1. Germline trimming cut 3 bases from V and 5 bases from J; bases unmatched to any gene: 8. The CDR3 runs to 15 residues. Germline CDR1 SGHRS, CDR2 YFSETQ. DNA for the CDR3: TGCGCCAGCAGCTACTCCGGGACAGGGGAGAACGAGCAGTACTTC. Translated, it gives CASSYSGTGENEQYF.

This clonotype has at least ten counts. The chain has TRBV9 and TRBJ2-7, with D possibly matching TRBD2 (5 bases). The CDR3 sequence is 13 residues long. The ends were cut back, 5 bases at V and 0 bases at J, with 9 bases in the middle. Germline V gene sequence: CDR1 SGDLS, CDR2 YYNGEE. The CDR3 is CASSEGSSYEQYF. CDR3 coding DNA: TGTGCCAGCAGTGAGGGAAGCTCCTACGAGCAGTACTTC.

V gene TRBV19 combines with J gene TRBJ1-1, with D unresolved. Germline lookup yields CDR1 LNHDA and CDR2 SQIVND (reference sequence). Trimming took 3 bases from V and 7 from J, leaving 12 bases between them. The CDR3 has 13 amino acids. The DNA of the CDR3 is TGTGCCAGTAGTATTTCCCCGGGTCTTGAAGCTTTCTTT. This translates into CASSISPGLEAFF.

The sample holds many counts of this clonotype. The chain links TRBV12-3 or TRBV12-4 to TRBJ1-5; D call uncertain. This CDR3 contains 14 residues. Trimming left V 4 bases short and J 2 bases short, with 9 bases between. In nucleotides, the CDR3 is TGTGCCAGCAGTTCCCTCGGAGGCAATCAGCCCCAGCATTTT. It encodes CASSSLGGNQPQHF.

This clonotype was observed a few times. The chain is built from TRBV6-2 or TRBV6-3 and TRBJ1-2, with TRBD1 identical over 9 bases. With V trimmed by 2 bases and J by 3 bases, 1 base remained unmatched. The length of the CDR3 is 14 residues. Germline CDR1 reads MNHEY; CDR2 reads SVGEGT. This chain's CDR3 is CASSYGTGYYGYTF. The CDR3 DNA follows: TGTGCCAGCAGTTACGGGACAGGGTACTATGGCTACACCTTC.

This chain joins TRBV13 and TRBJ2-1; 9 bases match TRBD1. Germline values: CDR1 PRHDT, CDR2 FYEKMQ (reference sequence). CDR3 length: 12 residues. V lost 6 bases and J lost 8; bases outside the gene matches: 2. The CDR3 nucleotides are TGTGCCAGCAGTCGACAGGGGGATGAGCAGTTCTTC. It translates to CASSRQGDEQFF.

Note on this clonotype: This may come from a read error, since a much larger clone is one base off. This chain uses TRBV10-3 with TRBJ2-5; D possibly matches TRBD1 or TRBD2 (5 bases each). CDR1 is ENHRY and CDR2 is SYGVKD in the germline V gene. CDR3 length equals 17 residues. In DNA, the CDR3 is TGTGCCAGCAGTTCCCTTGGCGACGGGGCTGCGGCAGAGACCCAGTACTTC. It encodes CASSSLGDGAAAETQYF.

Comments on this clonotype: This may arise from a read error, as a much more abundant clone is one base away. The CDR3 bases are TGTGCCAGCAGCGGGGACGGCATGAACACTGAAGCTTTCTTT. It encodes CASSGDGMNTEAFF. The J gene is TRBJ1-1, the V gene TRBV7-2; D is perhaps TRBD1 (5 bases). The CDR3 sequence is 14 residues long. Looked up from germline, CDR1 is SGHTA and CDR2 is FQGNSA. The V end lost 5 bases, the J end lost 0 bases, and 10 bases lay between the germline ends.

The chain couples TRBV12-3 or TRBV12-4 to TRBJ2-1; D call uncertain. The CDR3 covers 13 residues. V lost 3 bases, J lost 3 bases, and 6 bases lay in between. The CDR3 nucleotides are TGTGCCAGCAGTTTTTCCAGCTACAATGAGCAGTTCTTC. Its protein is CASSFSSYNEQFF.

This clonotype appeared many times. The V call is TRBV20-1, the J call TRBJ1-1, with 7 bases lining up with TRBD1. The CDR3 is 13 amino acids. V trimming: 6 bases; J trimming: 3 bases; junction bases outside the gene matches: 7. Germline V gene lookup returns CDR1 DFQATT and CDR2 SNEGSKA (reference sequence). The CDR3 DNA reads as TGCAGTGCCACCGGGACAGCATACACTGAAGCTTTCTTT. Protein product: CSATGTAYTEAFF.

This clonotype was detected a few times. The chain links TRBV20-1 to TRBJ1-5; D possibly corresponds to TRBD1 (5 bases). The CDR3 runs to 13 residues. Germline V gives CDR1 DFQATT, CDR2 SNEGSKA (reference sequence). The V gene lost 5 bases and the J gene lost 5 bases, with 13 bases spanning the gap. The CDR3 DNA sequence: TGCAGTGCTGCGGGCGGGGGAGATCAGCCCCAGCATTTT. Translated, it gives CSAAGGGDQPQHF.

The chain employs TRBV27 and TRBJ1-4; D is unresolved. Germline V gene data show CDR1 as MNHEY and CDR2 as SMNVEV (reference sequence). Trimming stripped 5 bases from V and 8 bases from J, with 18 bases between. There are 15 residues in the CDR3. The CDR3 protein is CASSPDGPLGEKLFF. DNA for the CDR3: TGTGCCAGCAGTCCGGACGGGCCGCTCGGGGAAAAACTGTTTTTT.

This clonotype occurred many times. The V call is TRBV11-2, the J call TRBJ2-5; unclear D gene. The CDR3 totals 15 residues. V lost 1 base, J lost 2 bases, and 11 bases lay in between. Germline CDR1 and CDR2: SGHAT and FQNNGV. This CDR3 is CASSLGLTEQETQYF. In DNA, the CDR3 is TGTGCCAGCAGCTTAGGGCTAACAGAACAAGAGACCCAGTACTTC.

This clonotype was counted many times. V is TRBV20-1 and J is TRBJ1-6; TRBD1 might be the D (6 bases). CDR1 and CDR2 (germline): DFQATT, SNEGSKA (reference sequence). The germline V and J ends were trimmed by 6 bases and 6 bases, with 15 bases remaining between them. The CDR3 is 14 amino acids. The CDR3 DNA is TGCAGTGCAGGTGGGGGGCCTTTTAATTCACCCCTCCACTTT. It codes for CSAGGGPFNSPLHF.

This rearrangement joins TRBV6-1 to TRBJ2-3; a possible D gene is TRBD1 (6 bases). Germline V gives CDR1 MNHNS, CDR2 SASEGT. This CDR3 contains 16 residues. V lost 6 bases to trimming and J lost 3 bases, with 19 bases between them. For the CDR3, the DNA is TGTGCCAGCAGCCTCGTACCGGGACACCTTACAGATACGCAGTATTTT. It specifies CASSLVPGHLTDTQYF.